These 21 T cell receptor beta chains were sequenced from one sample in a study of blood T cell repertoires in COVID-19. Assay used: immunoSEQ multiplex PCR; TCRdb lists only in-frame clones, some missing. This sample carries 150,000 to 160,000 clones, about 89% of them seen once, and the ten largest clones take roughly 0.54%. The specimen was peripheral blood. These receptors were collected from a man in his forties or fifties with acute or convalescent COVID-19.

The chain is built from TRBV10-3 and TRBJ2-3, with D perhaps TRBD2 (6 bases). The germline CDR1 and CDR2 sequences are ENHRY and SYGVKD. The CDR3 consists of 14 residues. V lost 7 bases, J lost 1 base, and 12 bases lay in between. In nucleotides, the CDR3 is TGTGCCATCACCGGGACTGGCGGCACAGATACGCAGTATTTT. Protein sequence: CAITGTGGTDTQYF.

The chain links TRBV10-3 to TRBJ2-1; TRBD2 aligns across 10 bases. V dropped 4 bases and J dropped 0; count of bases not matched to a gene: 6. This CDR3 has 17 residues. Germline V gene data show CDR1 as ENHRY and CDR2 as SYGVKD. CDR3 nucleotides: TGTGCCATCAGTGTTACTAGCGGGAAGAGCTCCTACAATGAGCAGTTCTTC. It encodes CAISVTSGKSSYNEQFF.

The J gene is TRBJ2-7, the V gene TRBV19, with D tentatively TRBD1 (6 bases). Trimming left V 2 bases short and J 4 bases short, with 15 bases between. The CDR3 runs 15 residues. Germline V gene sequence: CDR1 LNHDA, CDR2 SQIVND (reference sequence). CDR3 sequence: CASSIRRGSGYEQYV. The CDR3 coding sequence is TGTGCCAGTAGTATACGCAGGGGATCAGGATACGAGCAGTACGTC.

The sample holds one count of this clone. The chain has TRBV30 and TRBJ1-3; D not resolved. Trimming took 2 bases from V and 0 from J, leaving 5 bases between them. CDR1 is GTSNPN, CDR2 SVGIG, per germline (reference sequence). The CDR3 has 13 residues. The CDR3 nucleotides read TGTGCCTGGAGTCCCAACTCTGGAAACACCATATATTTT. Residues: CAWSPNSGNTIYF.

The chain combines TRBV19 with TRBJ1-6, with 11 bases lining up with TRBD1. Germline assignment: CDR1 LNHDA and CDR2 SQIVND (reference sequence). This CDR3 region has 15 residues. J gave up 8 bases and V 6 bases, and 6 bases lay outside the gene matches. Here the CDR3 DNA reads TGTGCCAGTAGCGCATTGGGACAGGGGGATTCACCCCTCCACTTT. This gives the protein CASSALGQGDSPLHF.

The rearrangement links TRBV20-1 to TRBJ2-1, with D tentatively TRBD2 (6 bases). The CDR3 is 15 amino acids. V lost 3 bases and J 2 bases, leaving 14 bases between the germline ends. Germline loops: CDR1 DFQATT, CDR2 SNEGSKA (reference sequence). CDR3 amino acids: CSASELAVTYNEQFF. CDR3 in DNA: TGCAGTGCTAGTGAGTTAGCGGTTACCTACAATGAGCAGTTCTTC.

The V and J genes are TRBV6-6 and TRBJ1-6; tentatively, D is TRBD1 (6 bases). This CDR3 spans 15 amino acids. Trimming removed 5 bases at V and 7 bases at J, with 15 bases between. Germline loops: CDR1 MNHNY, CDR2 SVGAGI (reference sequence). CDR3 protein: CASSPRGEGNSPLHF. As DNA, the CDR3 is TGTGCCAGCAGTCCCAGGGGAGAGGGGAATTCACCCCTCCACTTT.

The chain joins TRBV14 to TRBJ1-5; D gene unclear. Trimming shortened V by 4 bases and J by 8 bases, and 12 bases separated the two germline ends. CDR1 is SGHDN, CDR2 FVKESK, per germline. This CDR3 region has 13 residues. The CDR3 reads CASSPRGREPQHF. The CDR3, as DNA: TGTGCCAGCAGCCCCCGTGGGAGGGAGCCCCAGCATTTT.

This clone appeared once. The V gene is TRBV18, the J gene TRBJ1-1; 8 bases map to TRBD1. Trimming cost V 4 bases and J 8 bases; bases outside gene matches: 0. The CDR3 covers 11 residues. Germline CDR1 KGHSH, CDR2 LQKENI. The CDR3 DNA sequence: TGTGCCAGCTCACGACAGGGGGAAGCTTTCTTT. It encodes CASSRQGEAFF.

The count of this clone is one. This chain links TRBV11-2 with TRBJ1-1, with TRBD1 as a possible D gene (5 bases). Trimming cost V 2 bases and J 1 base, with 11 bases left between them. Looked up from germline, CDR1 is SGHAT and CDR2 is FQNNGV. CDR3 length equals 15 residues. This chain's CDR3 is CASSLTPGQNTEAFF. The DNA for the CDR3 is TGTGCCAGCAGCTTAACGCCCGGACAGAACACTGAAGCTTTCTTT.

The V and J genes are TRBV28 and TRBJ2-2; 7 bases are shared with TRBD1. The V gene's germline CDR1 is MDHEN and CDR2 SYDVKM. CDR3 length equals 16 residues. The ends lost 2 bases at V and 4 bases at J; junction bases unmatched: 7. The CDR3 here is CASSLRRQGFTGELFF. The CDR3 DNA follows: TGTGCCAGCAGTTTAAGGAGACAGGGCTTCACCGGGGAGCTGTTTTTT.

This clone was seen once. The chain recombines TRBV4-2 with TRBJ1-4; 7 bases are shared with TRBD1. CDR1 LGHNA and CDR2 YNFKEQ come from the germline V gene. The CDR3 covers 18 residues. V lost 3 bases to trimming and J lost 4 bases; unmatched junction nucleotides: 14. This CDR3 reads CASSQYPQRQGVNEKLFF. The CDR3 DNA follows: TGTGCCAGCAGCCAGTACCCCCAGAGACAGGGTGTTAATGAAAAACTGTTTTTT.

J is TRBJ1-3 and V is TRBV27, with a weak D call TRBD1 (5 bases). The V gene's germline CDR1 is MNHEY and CDR2 SMNVEV (reference sequence). The CDR3 contains 14 residues. V lost 4 bases, J lost 9 bases, and 16 bases lay in between. The DNA for the CDR3 is TGTGCCAGCAGTTCCCCCGACAGCCCGGCCACCATATATTTT. This translates into CASSSPDSPATIYF.

This chain links TRBV7-9 with TRBJ1-5; D ambiguous. The V gene lost 1 base and the J gene lost 4 bases, with 5 bases spanning the gap. CDR3 size: 13 residues. Germline-derived CDR1 and CDR2 are SEHNR and FQNEAQ (reference sequence). CDR3 in DNA: TGTGCCAGCAGCTTAGGAGTTAATCAGCCCCAGCATTTT. Protein product: CASSLGVNQPQHF.

The sample holds one count of this clone. The chain couples TRBV7-8 to TRBJ1-1; TRBD1 matches 10 bases. V was pared by 3 bases and J by 4 bases, with 2 bases of the junction left unmatched. This CDR3 is built from 14 residues. The germline gives CDR1 SGHVS, CDR2 FQNEAQ. As DNA, the CDR3 is TGTGCCAGCAGCTTGACAGGGGGCGGCACTGAAGCTTTCTTT. Protein: CASSLTGGGTEAFF.

This chain links TRBV19 with TRBJ2-3; 10 bases match TRBD2. Trimming removed 6 bases from V and 0 bases from J; junction bases left unmatched: 15. The CDR3 totals 19 residues. The germline CDR1 and CDR2 sequences are LNHDA and SQIVND (reference sequence). CDR3 nucleotide sequence: TGTGCCAGTAGCCTCCTGGCGGTAGCGGGGGGCACCAGCACAGATACGCAGTATTTT. This codes for CASSLLAVAGGTSTDTQYF.

This chain connects TRBV7-6 to TRBJ2-2; D is possibly TRBD1 (6 bases). The CDR3 has 17 amino acids. Trimming cost V 6 bases and J 4 bases, with 21 bases left between them. Germline lookup yields CDR1 SGHVS and CDR2 FNYEAQ. The CDR3 loop reads CASSLNTPGVGTGELFF. The DNA for the CDR3 is TGTGCCAGCAGTTTAAACACCCCAGGGGTTGGCACCGGGGAGCTGTTTTTT.

V and J are TRBV5-1 and TRBJ2-2; a possible D gene is TRBD2 (7 bases). The V end lost 0 bases, the J end lost 7 bases, and 13 bases lay between the germline ends. The CDR3 length is 15 residues. Germline V gene lookup returns CDR1 SGHRS and CDR2 YFSETQ. CDR3 coding DNA: TGCGCCAGCAGCTTGGTCGGGGGGCAGAACGGGGAGCTGTTTTTT. This codes for CASSLVGGQNGELFF.

This clone is a singleton in its sample. The chain recombines TRBV19 with TRBJ2-5; tentatively, D is TRBD2 (6 bases). Germline V gene data show CDR1 as LNHDA and CDR2 as SQIVND (reference sequence). CDR3 length: 14 amino acids. V was pared by 5 bases and J by 7 bases, with 17 bases between. The CDR3 DNA follows: TGTGCCAGTAGTCCGAACGCGGTGGGGGGGACCCAGTACTTC. It encodes CASSPNAVGGTQYF.

The chain links TRBV18 to TRBJ2-7; 7 bases are a match to TRBD1. The V gene end was trimmed by 4 bases and the J gene end by 3 bases; junction bases not matched to a gene: 9. There are 15 residues in the CDR3. In germline, CDR1 is KGHSH, CDR2 LQKENI. DNA for the CDR3: TGTGCCAGCTCACTCTCATACCGGGACAGCTACGAGCAGTACTTC. It yields the protein CASSLSYRDSYEQYF.

This sequence joins TRBV2 and TRBJ1-1; 7 nucleotides match TRBD1. CDR1 is SNHLY, CDR2 FYNNEI, per germline. Trimming took 6 bases from V and 1 from J; bases not matched to a gene: 5. This CDR3 is built from 14 residues. In DNA, the CDR3 is TGTGCCAGCAGGTCCGGGACAGAGAACACTGAAGCTTTCTTT. This encodes CASRSGTENTEAFF.